Presented here are 26 T cell receptor beta chains from one specimen sequenced in a study of shared clonotypes between healthy human individuals. TCRdb's copy holds only in-frame clones and misses some; the assay was immunoSEQ multiplex PCR. The sample contains about 2,100,000 clones, roughly 91% of which appear only once. Naive CD8 cells comprised CD45RO-negative, CCR7-positively selected cells, excluding terminally differentiated effector memory CD45RA+ cells. Sequencing was performed on naive CD8+ T cells from PBMCs. These receptors all stem from a man in his late teens or twenties in good health. Some clones in this sample may be carry-over from other donors' samples.

V usage is TRBV9 and J usage is TRBJ2-2; D may be TRBD2 (6 bases). V gave up 3 bases and J gave up 5 bases, with 11 bases separating them. Germline CDR1 reads SGDLS; CDR2 reads YYNGEE. This CDR3 has 14 residues. In DNA, the CDR3 is TGTGCCAGCAGCGGCGGGACGAGGACCGGGGAGCTGTTTTTT. Its protein product is CASSGGTRTGELFF.

V and J are TRBV15 and TRBJ2-5; 9 nucleotides match TRBD2. V trimming: 6 bases; J trimming: 0 bases; junction bases outside the gene matches: 8. The CDR3 covers 16 residues. Germline CDR1 and CDR2: LNHNV and YYDKDF (reference sequence). CDR3 residues: CATRGLAGTYQETQYF. The CDR3 bases are TGTGCCACCAGAGGGCTAGCGGGGACGTACCAAGAGACCCAGTACTTC.

This clone was counted once. At the DNA level, this CDR3 is encoded by other sequences in the same sample as well. The chain carries TRBV18 and TRBJ2-1; D remains ambiguous. V lost 3 bases and J lost 0, with 6 bases in between. CDR3 size: 14 residues. Per the germline V gene, CDR1 is KGHSH and CDR2 is LQKENI. CDR3 protein: CASSPRGSYNEQFF. CDR3 sequence (DNA): TGTGCCAGCTCACCGCGAGGCTCCTACAATGAGCAGTTCTTC. Full variable domain (remainder filled in from reference TRBV18 and TRBJ2-1): NAGVMQNPRHLVRRRGQEARLRCSPMKGHSHVYWYRQLPEEGLKFMVYLQKENIIDESGMPKERFSAEFPKEGPSILRIQQVVRGDSAAYFCASSPRGSYNEQFFGPGTRLTVL.

The V and J genes are TRBV27 and TRBJ2-5; unclear D gene. This CDR3 has 15 residues. Germline CDR1 is MNHEY and CDR2 is SMNVEV (reference sequence). Trimming cost V 5 bases and J 4 bases, with 17 bases left between them. CDR3 residues: CASSLLPGPRETQYF. CDR3 DNA sequence: TGTGCCAGCAGTCTCCTGCCCGGACCCCGAGAGACCCAGTACTTC.

The gene calls are TRBV5-1 and TRBJ2-5; D unresolved. Deletions cut 4 bases from V and 5 bases from J, with 9 bases between. CDR3 length: 12 residues. From germline, CDR1 is SGHRS and CDR2 YFSETQ. The DNA of the CDR3 is TGCGCCAGCAGCAGGGCTGGGGAGACCCAGTACTTC. Translated, it gives CASSRAGETQYF.

The chain joins TRBV19 to TRBJ2-1, with TRBD2 matching 12 bases. This CDR3 is 15 amino acids long. V trimming: 7 bases; J trimming: 7 bases; junction bases outside the gene matches: 8. From germline, CDR1 is LNHDA and CDR2 SQIVND (reference sequence). The CDR3 sequence is CASKTTSGGGNEQFF. The CDR3 DNA follows: TGTGCCAGTAAGACGACTAGCGGGGGCGGGAATGAGCAGTTCTTC.

The CDR3 bases are TGTGCCAGCAGCTTGGCCCGCGGGGGGGCCGGAAACACCATATATTTT. Encoded protein: CASSLARGGAGNTIYF. The V and J genes are TRBV5-4 and TRBJ1-3; possibly TRBD1 for D (6 bases). There are 16 residues in the CDR3. V was clipped by 0 bases and J by 4 bases, with 14 bases between them. Germline V lookup: CDR1 SGHNT, CDR2 YYREEE (reference sequence).

The rearrangement uses TRBV27 and TRBJ2-1; D may be TRBD1 (6 bases). The CDR3 contains 16 residues. Germline values: CDR1 MNHEY, CDR2 SMNVEV (reference sequence). Trimming removed 2 bases from V and 8 bases from J, with 19 bases in between. Written as DNA, the CDR3 is TGTGCCAGCAGTTTACGAACGGGGCCCAAGGGGGATGAGCAGTTCTTC. The encoded protein is CASSLRTGPKGDEQFF.

Regarding this clone: Other nucleotide sequences in the sample specify the same CDR3. CDR3 loop: CASSLPPQETQYF. The CDR3 nucleotides are TGTGCCAGCAGCTTACCCCCCCAAGAGACCCAGTACTTC. The genes are TRBV7-2 and TRBJ2-5; D gene uncertain. Germline lookup yields CDR1 SGHTA and CDR2 FQGNSA. Trimming removed 2 bases from V and 1 base from J, with 5 bases in between. The CDR3 contains 13 residues.

The chain recombines TRBV28 with TRBJ2-5; 11 positions agree with TRBD2. This CDR3 is 16 amino acids long. Per the germline V gene, CDR1 is MDHEN and CDR2 is SYDVKM. V was clipped by 8 bases and J by 5 bases; unmatched bases: 13. The CDR3 nucleotides are TGTGCCAGCCGTTCCTCTACCCTAGCGGGAGGTGAGACCCAGTACTTC. It is translated as CASRSSTLAGGETQYF.

This chain links TRBV6-5 with TRBJ2-2; tentatively, D is TRBD2 (5 bases). Germline values: CDR1 MNHEY, CDR2 SVGAGI. The CDR3 totals 14 residues. Between the trimmed V and J ends, which lost 5 bases and 3 bases, there was a span of 10 bases. The DNA for the CDR3 is TGTGCCAGCAGTGCCGACGGGGACACCGGGGAGCTGTTTTTT. It is translated as CASSADGDTGELFF.

The chain uses TRBV4-1 and TRBJ1-3, with 8 bases matching TRBD1. J lost 5 bases, V lost 0 bases, and 3 bases had no gene match. The CDR3 is made up of 15 amino acids. Germline V gene data show CDR1 as MGHRA and CDR2 as YSYEKL. This CDR3 is CASSQERDRRNTIYF. The CDR3 DNA follows: TGCGCCAGCAGCCAAGAAAGGGACAGGAGAAACACCATATATTTT.

This clone was counted once. This chain links TRBV28 with TRBJ2-1, with D perhaps TRBD2 (5 bases). The germline V gene has CDR1 MDHEN and CDR2 SYDVKM. Trimming removed 6 bases at V and 4 bases at J, with 19 bases between. This CDR3 region has 16 residues. The CDR3 here is CASSTAEETPYNEQFF. DNA for the CDR3: TGTGCCAGCAGCACCGCGGAGGAGACCCCATACAATGAGCAGTTCTTC.

The chain uses TRBV6-6 and TRBJ1-3; D not resolved. Germline loops: CDR1 MNHNY, CDR2 SVGAGI (reference sequence). The CDR3 extends over 12 amino acids. V was cut by 2 bases and J by 7 bases, with 6 bases left in between. CDR3 amino acids: CASSYVGNTIYF. CDR3 coding DNA: TGTGCCAGCAGTTACGTTGGGAACACCATATATTTT.

The rearrangement joins TRBV9 to TRBJ2-3; D possibly matches TRBD1 or TRBD2 (5 bases each). Germline assignment: CDR1 SGDLS and CDR2 YYNGEE. The ends were cut back, 2 bases at V and 5 bases at J, with 15 bases in the middle. The CDR3 runs 15 residues. This CDR3 reads CASSVVGNQGDTQYF. The CDR3, as DNA: TGTGCCAGCAGCGTTGTCGGGAATCAGGGAGATACGCAGTATTTT.

Comment on this clone: At one boundary the junction diverges from the germline segment, which might be a read error. V gene TRBV2 combines with J gene TRBJ2-1, with TRBD2 identical over 9 bases. Germline V CDR1 and CDR2: SNHLY, FYNNEI. CDR3 length: 17 residues. CDR3 amino acids: CAKPGEVGGRAYNEQFF. The CDR3 DNA sequence: TGTGCCAAACCAGGGGAGGTCGGCGGGAGGGCCTATAATGAGCAGTTCTTC.

The chain links TRBV5-6 to TRBJ2-1; no firm D call. The CDR3 totals 14 residues. Between the trimmed V and J ends, which lost 0 bases and 9 bases, there was a span of 13 bases. Germline V gene sequence: CDR1 SGHDT, CDR2 YYEEEE. CDR3 sequence reads: CASSLDSVYREQFF. CDR3 coding DNA: TGTGCCAGCAGCTTGGACTCGGTATATCGTGAGCAGTTCTTC.

The chain has TRBV9 and TRBJ2-1; either TRBD1 or TRBD2 may fit D (5 bases each). Looked up from germline, CDR1 is SGDLS and CDR2 is YYNGEE. The CDR3 sequence is 16 residues long. The V end lost 6 bases, the J end lost 0 bases, and 16 bases lay between the germline ends. The CDR3 reads CASTPLGTSSYNEQFF. CDR3 sequence (DNA): TGTGCCAGCACCCCTCTGGGGACCAGCTCCTACAATGAGCAGTTCTTC.

The genes are TRBV7-6 and TRBJ2-7, with 8 bases matching TRBD1. The CDR3 loop spans 15 amino acids. Unmatched junction bases numbered 9, after V lost 5 bases and J lost 3 bases. Germline loops: CDR1 SGHVS, CDR2 FNYEAQ. CDR3 in DNA: TGTGCCAGCAGCCCAGGGGGCAGGGGTTACTACGAGCAGTACTTC. As protein: CASSPGGRGYYEQYF.

The chain has TRBV27 and TRBJ2-3; 9 bases line up with TRBD2. The CDR3 contains 17 residues. CDR1 and CDR2 (germline): MNHEY, SMNVEV (reference sequence). V was pared by 5 bases and J by 0 bases, with 9 bases of the junction left unmatched. The CDR3, as DNA: TGTGCCAGCAGTATGTTAGCGGGAGTTAGTAGCACAGATACGCAGTATTTT. It codes for CASSMLAGVSSTDTQYF.

The chain recombines TRBV27 with TRBJ2-5; D is undetermined. Germline V gene sequence: CDR1 MNHEY, CDR2 SMNVEV (reference sequence). The CDR3 covers 14 residues. Between the trimmed V and J ends, which lost 5 bases and 4 bases, there was a span of 14 bases. Here the CDR3 reads CASSQTSNVETQYF. In DNA form, the CDR3 reads TGTGCCAGCAGTCAAACCAGTAACGTAGAGACCCAGTACTTC.

The CDR3 DNA reads TGTGCCAGCAGTCCGCGGACAGGGAGCGCCAAAAACATTCAGTACTTC. It yields the protein CASSPRTGSAKNIQYF. V gene TRBV27 combines with J gene TRBJ2-4, with 8 bases matching TRBD1. After removal of 5 bases from V and 1 base from J, the junction contained 7 bases not matched to a gene. CDR3 length equals 16 residues. Looked up from germline, CDR1 is MNHEY and CDR2 is SMNVEV (reference sequence).

The V call is TRBV19, the J call TRBJ1-5; possibly TRBD1 for D (6 bases). This CDR3 spans 16 amino acids. The germline V gene encodes CDR1 LNHDA and CDR2 SQIVND (reference sequence). V was cut by 3 bases and J by 1 base, with 13 bases left in between. The CDR3 reads CASSMVGGASNQPQHF. CDR3 nucleotide sequence: TGTGCCAGTAGTATGGTTGGGGGGGCGAGCAATCAGCCCCAGCATTTT.

In this sample, this clone turned up once. The chain joins TRBV6-5 to TRBJ2-5, with 11 bases fitting TRBD2. With 2 bases clipped from V and 3 bases from J, the junction kept 2 bases outside the gene matches. CDR1 and CDR2 from the germline V gene are MNHEY and SVGAGI. The length of the CDR3 is 15 residues. The CDR3 DNA is TGTGCCAGCAGTTACGTACTAGCGGGAGAAGAGACCCAGTACTTC. This sequence encodes CASSYVLAGEETQYF.

This clone is a singleton in its sample. The chain recombines TRBV29-1 with TRBJ2-5, with TRBD2 matching over 7 bases. Looked up from germline, CDR1 is SQVTM and CDR2 is ANQGSEA. V shed 0 bases, J shed 7 bases, and the junction held 11 bases outside the gene matches. The CDR3 runs 15 residues. CDR3 loop: CSVEDPGLPGGTQYF. The CDR3 region has the DNA TGCAGCGTTGAAGATCCCGGGTTGCCGGGGGGGACCCAGTACTTC.

J is TRBJ1-1 and V is TRBV7-9; no clear D gene. This CDR3 has 12 residues. The germline V gene has CDR1 SEHNR and CDR2 FQNEAQ (reference sequence). The V and J ends lost 5 bases and 11 bases respectively, with 15 bases between them. The CDR3 DNA is TGTGCCAGCAGCCCACCGGGTCTCGGGGCTTTCTTT. Its protein product is CASSPPGLGAFF.